This passage covers 12 T cell receptor beta chains from one sample sequenced in a study of blood T cell repertoires in COVID-19. Measured with immunoSEQ multiplex PCR; TCRdb has only the in-frame clones, and not every one. In the table there are 70,000 or so clones, approximately 90% of which are singletons. The specimen sequenced was peripheral blood. All receptors derive from a woman older than 75 with active COVID-19.

This chain links TRBV7-3 with TRBJ2-3; 8 positions match TRBD2. The V gene's germline CDR1 is SGHTA and CDR2 FQGTGA. This CDR3 contains 13 residues. J lost 8 bases, V lost 5 bases, and 6 bases had no gene match. The chain's CDR3 is CASSPAGGGTQYF. The CDR3 nucleotides are TGTGCCAGCAGCCCTGCGGGGGGTGGTACGCAGTATTTT.

The gene calls are TRBV3-1 (or the pseudogene TRBV3-2) and TRBJ2-3; 7 nucleotides align to TRBD2. Per the germline V gene, CDR1 is LGHDT and CDR2 is YNNKEL (reference sequence). The V segment lost 4 bases and the J segment 2 bases; nucleotides outside the gene matches: 0. The CDR3 totals 13 residues. Here the CDR3 DNA reads TGTGCCAGCAGCCGGGACTACACAGATACGCAGTATTTT. Its translation is CASSRDYTDTQYF.

The chain recombines TRBV11-2 with TRBJ1-1; D is unclear. V lost 2 bases to trimming and J lost 0 bases, with 16 bases between them. Germline loops: CDR1 SGHAT, CDR2 FQNNGV. The CDR3 contains 17 residues. The CDR3 sequence: CASSLIFVRSMNTEAFF. CDR3 coding DNA: TGTGCCAGCAGCTTAATTTTCGTGAGGAGTATGAACACTGAAGCTTTCTTT.

The chain carries TRBV6-6 and TRBJ2-5; 13 nucleotides align to TRBD2. Per the germline V gene, CDR1 is MNHNY and CDR2 is SVGAGI (reference sequence). Trimming at V came to 3 bases and at J to 3 bases, leaving 4 bases not matched to a gene. There are 16 residues in the CDR3. The CDR3: CASSYRTSGSKETQYF. DNA of the CDR3: TGTGCCAGCAGTTATCGGACTAGCGGGAGCAAAGAGACCCAGTACTTC.

This clone was found once. V is TRBV5-4 and J is TRBJ2-1, with TRBD1 identical over 10 bases. This CDR3 contains 17 residues. V shed 3 bases, J shed 7 bases, and the junction held 13 bases outside the gene matches. CDR1 is SGHNT, CDR2 YYREEE, per germline (reference sequence). CDR3 residues: CASSSMNRDRGWNEQFF. In DNA, the CDR3 is TGTGCCAGCAGCTCGATGAACCGGGACAGGGGATGGAATGAGCAGTTCTTC.

The V gene is TRBV20-1, the J gene TRBJ2-3; tentative D call: TRBD2 (5 bases). In germline, CDR1 is DFQATT, CDR2 SNEGSKA (reference sequence). Trimming shortened V by 3 bases and J by 0 bases, and 13 bases separated the two germline ends. The CDR3 loop spans 15 amino acids. DNA for the CDR3: TGCAGTGCTAGTTGGGCGGGTAGAAGCACAGATACGCAGTATTTT. Its translation is CSASWAGRSTDTQYF.

The gene calls are TRBV6-2 or TRBV6-3 and TRBJ1-1; 8 bases align to TRBD1. The CDR3 sequence is 16 residues long. The V segment lost 4 bases and the J segment 1 base; nucleotides outside the gene matches: 8. CDR1 and CDR2 (germline): MNHEY, SVGEGT. CDR3 in amino acids: CASSSPTGAENTEAFF. Written as DNA, the CDR3 is TGTGCCAGCAGTTCCCCGACAGGGGCAGAGAACACTGAAGCTTTCTTT.

The V and J genes are TRBV18 and TRBJ2-1, with D perhaps matching TRBD2 (5 bases). Trimming removed 4 bases from V and 5 bases from J, with 9 bases in between. Germline-derived CDR1 and CDR2 are KGHSH and LQKENI. The CDR3 has 13 amino acids. CDR3: CASSLAGDNEQFF. In DNA, the CDR3 is TGTGCCAGCTCACTGGCGGGCGACAATGAGCAGTTCTTC.

Turning to this clone: A read error may produce the germline difference seen at one junction end. The chain uses TRBV7-8 and TRBJ2-1; 9 bases match TRBD2. Per the germline V gene, CDR1 is SGHVS and CDR2 is FQNEAQ. CDR3 size: 14 residues. CDR3 coding DNA: TGTGCCAGCAGTTTAGCGGGAGTTGGAGGTGAGCAGTTCTTC. Translating gives CASSLAGVGGEQFF.

The V and J genes are TRBV2 and TRBJ1-2; the D is unclear. The V end was cut by 2 bases, the J end by 7 bases, with 14 bases between. Germline V lookup: CDR1 SNHLY, CDR2 FYNNEI. This CDR3 has 14 amino acids. CDR3 in amino acids: CASSELVRGSGYTF. The CDR3 DNA reads as TGTGCCAGCAGTGAATTGGTTCGGGGAAGTGGCTACACCTTC.

The rearrangement uses TRBV15 and TRBJ1-1; the match to TRBD1 covers 9 bases. Germline values: CDR1 LNHNV, CDR2 YYDKDF (reference sequence). The length of the CDR3 is 15 residues. V lost 0 bases to trimming and J lost 7 bases; unmatched junction nucleotides: 6. The CDR3 loop is CATSRDTGTGSEAFF. In DNA form, the CDR3 reads TGTGCCACCAGCAGAGACACCGGGACAGGGAGTGAAGCTTTCTTT. The full variable domain, rest sourced from reference TRBV15 and TRBJ1-1, is DAMVIQNPRYQVTQFGKPVTLSCSQTLNHNVMYWYQQKSSQAPKLLFHYYDKDFNNEADTPDNFQSRRPNTSFCFLDIRSPGLGDTAMYLCATSRDTGTGSEAFFGQGTRLTVV.

V and J are TRBV7-6 and TRBJ2-2; weak D call: TRBD2 (6 bases). Germline V gene lookup returns CDR1 SGHVS and CDR2 FNYEAQ. This CDR3 is built from 16 residues. V lost 5 bases and J 4 bases, leaving 17 bases between the germline ends. CDR3: CASSRGARRGTGELFF. The CDR3 DNA is TGTGCCAGCAGCCGTGGGGCCCGGAGGGGCACCGGGGAGCTGTTTTTT.